Sequencing of this T cell receptor beta chain was carried out in a study of OX40 agonist ivuxolimab in advanced cancers. This clone was seen a few times. CDR3 size: 15 residues. Per germline, CDR1 SGHRS and CDR2 YFSETQ. The junction had 12 bases not matched to a gene; V was cut back by 5 bases and J by 4 bases. The table came from immunoSEQ multiplex PCR; TCRdb's copy has only in-frame clones and leaves some out. The sample shows some 45,000 clones, 65% to 85% of them seen only once. Sequencing used CD4+ or CD8+ T cells sorted from blood, obtained in a trial of the OX40 agonist ivuxolimab. The source of this sequence is an adult with an advanced solid tumor such as melanoma, head and neck, liver or kidney cancer. This chain connects TRBV5-1 to TRBJ2-7; TRBD2 matches 7 bases. The CDR3 region has the DNA TGCGCCAGCAGTTCGCTCCCGGGACTACTGTACGAGCAGTACTTC. It yields the protein CASSSLPGLLYEQYF.